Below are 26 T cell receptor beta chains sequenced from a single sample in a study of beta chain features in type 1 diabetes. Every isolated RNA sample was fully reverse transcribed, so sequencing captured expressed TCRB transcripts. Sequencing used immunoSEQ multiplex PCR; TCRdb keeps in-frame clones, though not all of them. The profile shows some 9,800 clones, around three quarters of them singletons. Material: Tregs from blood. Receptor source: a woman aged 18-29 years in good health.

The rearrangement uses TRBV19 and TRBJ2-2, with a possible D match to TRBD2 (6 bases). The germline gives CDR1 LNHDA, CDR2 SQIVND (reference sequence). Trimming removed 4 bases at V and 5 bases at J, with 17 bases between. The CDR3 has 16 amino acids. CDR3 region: CASSTPGVGGTGELFF. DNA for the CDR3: TGTGCCAGTAGTACCCCGGGGGTCGGAGGGACCGGGGAGCTGTTTTTT.

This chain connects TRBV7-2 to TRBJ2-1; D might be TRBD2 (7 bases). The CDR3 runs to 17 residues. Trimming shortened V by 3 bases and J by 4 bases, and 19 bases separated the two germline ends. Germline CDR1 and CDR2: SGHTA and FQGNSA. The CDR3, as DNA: TGTGCCAGCAGCTTGAGTGTCCGGGGGGCGCGGTACAATGAGCAGTTCTTC. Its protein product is CASSLSVRGARYNEQFF.

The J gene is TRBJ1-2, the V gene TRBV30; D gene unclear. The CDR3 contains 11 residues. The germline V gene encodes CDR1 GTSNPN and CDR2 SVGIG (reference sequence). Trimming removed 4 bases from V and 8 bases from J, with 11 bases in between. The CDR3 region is CAWKSGLGYTF. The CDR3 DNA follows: TGTGCCTGGAAGTCAGGTTTGGGCTACACCTTC.

The CDR3 sequence: CASSSPVGGGVVNTQYF. Here the CDR3 DNA reads TGTGCCAGCAGCTCCCCCGTTGGCGGGGGGGTTGTAAATACGCAGTATTTT. The chain recombines TRBV13 with TRBJ2-3, with TRBD2 identical over 9 bases. There are 17 residues in the CDR3. Unmatched junction bases numbered 15, after V lost 4 bases and J lost 7 bases. Germline V gene sequence: CDR1 PRHDT, CDR2 FYEKMQ (reference sequence).

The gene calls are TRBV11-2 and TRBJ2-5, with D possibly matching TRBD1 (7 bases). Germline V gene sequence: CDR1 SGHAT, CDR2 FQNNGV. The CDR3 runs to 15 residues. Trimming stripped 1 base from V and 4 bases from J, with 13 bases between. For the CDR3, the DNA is TGTGCCAGCAGCTTAGGACCCCAGGGGGGAGAGACCCAGTACTTC. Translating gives CASSLGPQGGETQYF. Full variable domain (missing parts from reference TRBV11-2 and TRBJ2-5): EAGVAQSPRYKIIEKRQSVAFWCNPISGHATLYWYQQILGQGPKLLIQFQNNGVVDDSQLPKDRFSAERLKGVDSTLKIQPAKLEDSAVYLCASSLGPQGGETQYFGPGTRLLVL.

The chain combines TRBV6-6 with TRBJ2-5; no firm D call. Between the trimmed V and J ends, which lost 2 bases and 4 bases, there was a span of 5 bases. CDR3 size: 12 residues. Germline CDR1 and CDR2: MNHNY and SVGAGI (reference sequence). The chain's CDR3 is CASSYPVETQYF. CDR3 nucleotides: TGTGCCAGCAGTTACCCTGTAGAGACCCAGTACTTC.

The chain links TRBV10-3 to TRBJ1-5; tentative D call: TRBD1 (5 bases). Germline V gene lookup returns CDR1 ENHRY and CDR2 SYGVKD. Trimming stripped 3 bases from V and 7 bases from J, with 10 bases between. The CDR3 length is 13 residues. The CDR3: CAISDQGGQPQHF. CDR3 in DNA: TGTGCCATCAGTGATCAGGGTGGGCAGCCCCAGCATTTT.

The CDR3 region has the DNA TGTGCCAGCTCCCAGGTACACGGCTCCTACAATGAGCAGTTCTTC. Its translation is CASSQVHGSYNEQFF. This chain connects TRBV18 to TRBJ2-1, with unresolved D. Looked up from germline, CDR1 is KGHSH and CDR2 is LQKENI. This CDR3 spans 15 amino acids. Trimming removed 6 bases from V and 0 bases from J, with 12 bases in between.

The CDR3 coding sequence is TGTGCCAGCTCACTAGTGGACAGTCCTCGGCAGTACTTC. It yields the protein CASSLVDSPRQYF. J is TRBJ2-7 and V is TRBV18, with D possibly being TRBD1 (6 bases). The CDR3 is 13 amino acids. The V gene's germline CDR1 is KGHSH and CDR2 LQKENI. Between the trimmed V and J ends, which lost 4 bases and 9 bases, there was a span of 16 bases.

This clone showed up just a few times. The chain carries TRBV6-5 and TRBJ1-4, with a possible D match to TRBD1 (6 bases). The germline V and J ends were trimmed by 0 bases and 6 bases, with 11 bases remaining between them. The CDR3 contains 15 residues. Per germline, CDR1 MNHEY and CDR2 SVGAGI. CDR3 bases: TGTGCCAGCAGTTACTCGAGGGGGGGTTATGAAAAACTGTTTTTT. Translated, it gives CASSYSRGGYEKLFF.

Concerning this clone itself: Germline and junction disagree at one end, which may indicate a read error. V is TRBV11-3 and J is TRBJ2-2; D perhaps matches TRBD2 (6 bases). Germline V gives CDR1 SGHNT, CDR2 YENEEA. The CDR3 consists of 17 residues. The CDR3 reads CASSLDPVAVDTGGLFF. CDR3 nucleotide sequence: TGTGCCAGCAGCTTAGATCCGGTAGCGGTAGACACCGGGGGGCTGTTTTTT. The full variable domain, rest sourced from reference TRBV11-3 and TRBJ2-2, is EAGVVQSPRYKIIEKKQPVAFWCNPISGHNTLYWYLQNLGQGPELLIRYENEEAVDDSQLPKDRFSAERLKGVDSTLKIQPAELGDSAVYLCASSLDPVAVDTGGLFFGEGSRLTVL.

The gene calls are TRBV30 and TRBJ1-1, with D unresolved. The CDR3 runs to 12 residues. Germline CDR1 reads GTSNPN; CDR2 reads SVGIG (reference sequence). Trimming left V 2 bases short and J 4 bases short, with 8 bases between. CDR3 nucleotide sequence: TGTGCCTGGAGTCACCGGGTCACTGAAGCTTTCTTT. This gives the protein CAWSHRVTEAFF.

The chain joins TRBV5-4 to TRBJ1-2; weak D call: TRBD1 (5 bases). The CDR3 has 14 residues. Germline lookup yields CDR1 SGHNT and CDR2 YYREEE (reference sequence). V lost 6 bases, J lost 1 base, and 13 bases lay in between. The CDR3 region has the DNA TGTGCCAGCAACCGCCCCGACAGTAACTATGGCTACACCTTC. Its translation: CASNRPDSNYGYTF. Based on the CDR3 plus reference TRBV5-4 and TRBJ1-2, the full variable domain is ETGVTQSPTHLIKTRGQQVTLRCSSQSGHNTVSWYQQALGQGPQFIFQYYREEENGRGNFPPRFSGLQFPNYSSELNVNALELDDSALYLCASNRPDSNYGYTFGSGTRLTVV.

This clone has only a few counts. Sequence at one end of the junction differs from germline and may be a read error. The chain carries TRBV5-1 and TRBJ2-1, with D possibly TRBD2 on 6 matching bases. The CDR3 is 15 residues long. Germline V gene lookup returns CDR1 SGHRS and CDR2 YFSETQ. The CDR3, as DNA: TGCGCCAGCAGCTTGGGGGTAGCGGTCTACTATGAGCAGTTCTTC. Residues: CASSLGVAVYYEQFF. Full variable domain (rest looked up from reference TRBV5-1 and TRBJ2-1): KAGVTQTPRYLIKTRGQQVTLSCSPISGHRSVSWYQQTPGQGLQFLFEYFSETQRNKGNFPGRFSGRQFSNSRSEMNVSTLELGDSALYLCASSLGVAVYYEQFFGPGTRLTVL.

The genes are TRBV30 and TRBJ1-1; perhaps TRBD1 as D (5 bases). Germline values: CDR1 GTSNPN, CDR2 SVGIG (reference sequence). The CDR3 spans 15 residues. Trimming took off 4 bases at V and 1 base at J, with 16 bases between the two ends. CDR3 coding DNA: TGTGCCTGGAACCCTACGGGACTCCCGAACACTGAAGCTTTCTTT. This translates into CAWNPTGLPNTEAFF.

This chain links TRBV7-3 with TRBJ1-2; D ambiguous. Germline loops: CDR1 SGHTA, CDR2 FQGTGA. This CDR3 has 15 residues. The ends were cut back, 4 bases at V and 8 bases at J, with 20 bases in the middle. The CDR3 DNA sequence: TGTGCCAGCAGCTCTACCAATGCAGGTCGTGAGGGCTACACCTTC. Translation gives CASSSTNAGREGYTF.

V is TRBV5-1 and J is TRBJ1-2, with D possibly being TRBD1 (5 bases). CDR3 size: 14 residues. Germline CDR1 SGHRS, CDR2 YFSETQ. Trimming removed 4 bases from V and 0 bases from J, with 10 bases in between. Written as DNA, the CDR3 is TGCGCCAGCAGCGAGGGACTAGCTAACTATGGCTACACCTTC. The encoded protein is CASSEGLANYGYTF.

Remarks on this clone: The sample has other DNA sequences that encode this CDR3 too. CDR3 amino acids: CASSPLVGGVDGYTF. DNA for the CDR3: TGTGCCAGCAGCCCCCTAGTAGGAGGCGTGGACGGCTACACCTTC. V usage is TRBV7-9 and J usage is TRBJ1-2; D gene unclear. CDR1 is SEHNR, CDR2 FQNEAQ, per germline (reference sequence). Deletions cut 5 bases from V and 8 bases from J, with 21 bases between. The CDR3 totals 15 residues. Using reference TRBV7-9 and TRBJ1-2 for the parts outside the CDR3, the full variable domain is DTGVSQNPRHKITKRGQNVTFRCDPISEHNRLYWYRQTLGQGPEFLTYFQNEAQLEKSRLLSDRFSAERPKGSFSTLEIQRTEQGDSAMYLCASSPLVGGVDGYTFGSGTRLTVV.

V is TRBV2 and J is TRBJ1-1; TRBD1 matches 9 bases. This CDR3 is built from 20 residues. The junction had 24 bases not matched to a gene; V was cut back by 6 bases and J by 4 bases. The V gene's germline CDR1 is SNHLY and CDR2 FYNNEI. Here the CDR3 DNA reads TGTGCCAGCAGGGCGCTGGGGCGCGACAGGGGGTGGAGGACCCGCACTGAAGCTTTCTTT. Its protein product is CASRALGRDRGWRTRTEAFF.

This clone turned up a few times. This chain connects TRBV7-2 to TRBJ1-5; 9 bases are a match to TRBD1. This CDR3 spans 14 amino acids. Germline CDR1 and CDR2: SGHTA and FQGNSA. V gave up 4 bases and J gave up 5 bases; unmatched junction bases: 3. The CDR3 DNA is TGTGCCAGCAGCTCACAGGGGGCGTATCAGCCCCAGCATTTT. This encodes CASSSQGAYQPQHF.

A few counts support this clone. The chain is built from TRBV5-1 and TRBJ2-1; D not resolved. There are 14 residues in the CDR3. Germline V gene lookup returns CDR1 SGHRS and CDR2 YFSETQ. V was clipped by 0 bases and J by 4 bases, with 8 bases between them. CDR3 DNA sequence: TGCGCCAGCAGCTTGGACAGTCTTTACAATGAGCAGTTCTTC. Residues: CASSLDSLYNEQFF.

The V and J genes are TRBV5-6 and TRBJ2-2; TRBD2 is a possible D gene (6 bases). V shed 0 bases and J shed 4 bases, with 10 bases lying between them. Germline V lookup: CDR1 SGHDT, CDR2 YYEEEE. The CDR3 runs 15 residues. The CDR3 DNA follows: TGTGCCAGCAGCTTGGCGGGAGCGCCCACCGGGGAGCTGTTTTTT. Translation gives CASSLAGAPTGELFF.

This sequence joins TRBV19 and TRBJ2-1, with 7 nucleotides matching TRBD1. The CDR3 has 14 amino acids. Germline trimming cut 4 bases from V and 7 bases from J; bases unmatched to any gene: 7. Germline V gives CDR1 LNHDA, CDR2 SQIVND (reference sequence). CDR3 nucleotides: TGTGCCAGTAGTAAAAGGGGACAGAGGAATGAGCAGTTCTTC. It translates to CASSKRGQRNEQFF.

The CDR3 coding sequence is TGCAGCGTTGCTGTGGGCCCCTACGAGCAGTACTTC. Its protein is CSVAVGPYEQYF. This chain joins TRBV29-1 and TRBJ2-7, with no clear D. The V gene lost 4 bases and the J gene lost 2 bases, with 9 bases spanning the gap. The CDR3 length is 12 residues. Per germline, CDR1 SQVTM and CDR2 ANQGSEA.

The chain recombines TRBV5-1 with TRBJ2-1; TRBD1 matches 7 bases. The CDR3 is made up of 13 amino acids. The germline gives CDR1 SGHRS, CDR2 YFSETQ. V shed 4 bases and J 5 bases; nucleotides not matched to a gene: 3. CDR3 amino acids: CASSRGTDNEQFF. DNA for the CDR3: TGCGCCAGCAGCAGAGGGACAGACAATGAGCAGTTCTTC. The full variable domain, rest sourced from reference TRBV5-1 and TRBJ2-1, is KAGVTQTPRYLIKTRGQQVTLSCSPISGHRSVSWYQQTPGQGLQFLFEYFSETQRNKGNFPGRFSGRQFSNSRSEMNVSTLELGDSALYLCASSRGTDNEQFFGPGTRLTVL.

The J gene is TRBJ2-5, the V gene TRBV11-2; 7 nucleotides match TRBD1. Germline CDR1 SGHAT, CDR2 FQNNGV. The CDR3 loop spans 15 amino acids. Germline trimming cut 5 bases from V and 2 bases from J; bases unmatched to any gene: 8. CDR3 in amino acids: CASSVGQTFQETQYF. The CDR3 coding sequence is TGTGCCAGCAGCGTGGGACAGACGTTTCAAGAGACCCAGTACTTC.